The 2 T cell receptor beta chains given below trace back to one sample, sequenced in a study of shared clonotypes between healthy human individuals (dated by TCRdb to about 2020). Library method: the immunoSEQ multiplex PCR assay. The table was pulled from immuneACCESS by TCRdb, which kept in-frame rearrangements only. Such tables lose some clones; where checked, under half of the loss comes from unresolved V genes, and the rest has no known cause. This sample has roughly 2,300,000 clones in its table, and 80% to 95% of those were observed once. Approximately 0.4% of the sample is held by the ten biggest clonotypes. Specimen: naive CD4+ T cells from PBMCs. Per the publication, the cell subset or site label means: CD45RA+ positively selected. These receptors all come from a man aged 18 to 30 in good health. Some clones in this sample may be carry-over from other donors' samples.

V is TRBV4-2 and J is TRBJ2-7, with 11 bases matching TRBD2. Trimming removed 1 base from V and 0 bases from J; junction bases left unmatched: 11. The CDR3 has 19 amino acids. Germline CDR1 LGHNA, CDR2 YNFKEQ. The CDR3 protein is CASSQALAGGPQSSYEQYF. Here the CDR3 DNA reads TGTGCCAGCAGCCAAGCTCTAGCGGGAGGTCCCCAAAGCTCCTACGAGCAGTACTTC.

For this clone: The sample contains more than one DNA sequence encoding this CDR3. The CDR3 protein is CASSLFGLAGEQFF. The CDR3 DNA follows: TGTGCCAGCAGTTTATTCGGACTCGCGGGTGAGCAGTTCTTC. This chain joins TRBV28 and TRBJ2-1; D perhaps matches TRBD2 (5 bases). Deletions cut 1 base from V and 9 bases from J, with 13 bases between. The CDR3 totals 14 residues. Germline-derived CDR1 and CDR2 are MDHEN and SYDVKM.